One sample yielded the 12 T cell receptor beta chains listed below, sequenced in a study of early T cells in non-severe SARS-CoV-2 infection. TCRdb called the 5' RACE reads again in MiXCR, with one record for every CDR3 protein. This table holds tens of thousands of distinct CDR3 sequences, around 4.8% found once. The specimen sequenced was whole blood. These receptors all come from an adult who was a healthcare worker with PCR-confirmed SARS-CoV-2 infection or an uninfected control (not recorded which).

The V gene is TRBV6-4, the J gene TRBJ2-1; D ambiguous. Germline CDR1 is MRHNA and CDR2 is SNTAGT. V shed 2 bases and J shed 9 bases, with 5 bases lying between them. The CDR3 has 11 residues. The CDR3 coding sequence is TGTGCCAGCAGTGACAGCCCTGAGCAGTTCTTC. Translating it yields CASSDSPEQFF.

The table lists this clonotype with many counts. The chain has TRBV29-1 and TRBJ1-6; maybe TRBD1 (6 bases). The ends were cut back, 5 bases at V and 15 bases at J, with 14 bases in the middle. The CDR3 is 11 residues long. Germline loops: CDR1 SQVTM, CDR2 ANQGSEA. CDR3 loop: CSVWERGGLHF. The CDR3 DNA follows: TGCAGCGTTTGGGAGCGAGGGGGCCTCCACTTT.

V and J are TRBV6-1 and TRBJ2-2; 7 nucleotides match TRBD1. CDR1 and CDR2 from the germline V gene are MNHNS and SASEGT. This CDR3 spans 15 amino acids. With V trimmed by 4 bases and J by 6 bases, 8 bases remained unmatched. CDR3 amino acids: CASSVPATGAGELFF. CDR3 nucleotide sequence: TGTGCCAGCAGTGTTCCCGCTACAGGGGCCGGGGAGCTGTTTTTT.

This clonotype came up many times. The gene calls are TRBV7-9 and TRBJ2-6; tentatively, D is TRBD1 (6 bases). The CDR3 loop spans 15 amino acids. Germline V CDR1 and CDR2: SEHNR, FQNEAQ (reference sequence). V lost 2 bases and J 2 bases, leaving 7 bases between the germline ends. CDR3 sequence (DNA): TGTGCCAGCAGCTTATCAGGGGCTGGGGCCAACGTCCTGACTTTC. Translation gives CASSLSGAGANVLTF.

This clonotype was found many times. CDR3 in amino acids: CSARLAQETQYF. The CDR3 DNA reads as TGCAGTGCTAGGCTAGCACAAGAGACCCAGTACTTC. This chain uses TRBV20-1 with TRBJ2-5; D is possibly TRBD2 (5 bases). Looked up from germline, CDR1 is DFQATT and CDR2 is SNEGSKA (reference sequence). The CDR3 length is 12 residues. V lost 3 bases, J lost 2 bases, and 7 bases lay in between.

This clonotype was counted between two and nine times. The rearrangement links TRBV9 to TRBJ2-1, with D possibly called TRBD1 or TRBD2 (6 bases each). Trimming removed 4 bases from V and 4 bases from J, with 12 bases in between. The germline gives CDR1 SGDLS, CDR2 YYNGEE. CDR3 length: 14 amino acids. Here the CDR3 DNA reads TGTGCCAGCAGCATCAAGGGGGGATACAATGAGCAGTTCTTC. This gives the protein CASSIKGGYNEQFF.

The sample holds a few counts of this clonotype. This chain links TRBV12-3 or TRBV12-4 with TRBJ2-2; D uncertain. The CDR3 is 11 amino acids. V dropped 3 bases and J dropped 6 bases, with 2 bases sitting between them. The CDR3 sequence is CASSLSGELFF. CDR3 nucleotides: TGTGCCAGCAGTTTGTCCGGGGAGCTGTTTTTT.

The chain employs TRBV12-3 or TRBV12-4 and TRBJ2-7, with D perhaps TRBD2 (5 bases). This CDR3 is built from 15 residues. Trimming took 4 bases from V and 4 from J, leaving 17 bases between them. The CDR3 sequence: CASSYGLRPSYEQYF. CDR3 nucleotides: TGTGCCAGCAGTTACGGACTGCGCCCCTCTTACGAGCAGTACTTC.

Regarding this clonotype: A much larger clone differs by one base, so this may be a read error. The chain combines TRBV3-1 with TRBJ1-2; the D is unclear. V dropped 10 bases and J dropped 4 bases, with 25 bases sitting between them. The CDR3 is 16 residues long. Per germline, CDR1 LGHDT and CDR2 YNNKEL (reference sequence). The CDR3 region has the DNA TGTGCCATCGGCCCTCCGCCCTGGACGTTTTTCTATGGCTACACCTTC. Protein: CAIGPPPWTFFYGYTF.

In its sample, this clonotype was seen a few times. The chain has TRBV5-1 and TRBJ1-6; 7 bases agree with TRBD1. Germline values: CDR1 SGHRS, CDR2 YFSETQ. V shed 3 bases, J shed 3 bases, and the junction held 6 bases outside the gene matches. This CDR3 is built from 16 residues. The CDR3 nucleotides read TGCGCCAGCAGCTACAACCGGGACAGCTATAATTCACCCCTCCACTTT. Protein product: CASSYNRDSYNSPLHF.

In its sample, this clonotype was seen many times. The chain employs TRBV28 and TRBJ1-4; no firm D call. The CDR3 length is 17 residues. V shed 4 bases and J shed 8 bases, with 23 bases lying between them. Per the germline V gene, CDR1 is MDHEN and CDR2 is SYDVKM. CDR3 residues: CASSSHGVRKGREKLFF. Written as DNA, the CDR3 is TGTGCCAGCAGTTCTCATGGGGTGAGGAAGGGCCGGGAAAAACTGTTTTTT.

This clonotype has ten or more counts. The rearrangement links TRBV7-7 to TRBJ2-5; D is possibly TRBD1 (5 bases). Trimming took off 8 bases at V and 2 bases at J, with 15 bases between the two ends. The CDR3 is made up of 14 amino acids. CDR1 is SSHAT, CDR2 FNYEAQ, per germline (reference sequence). CDR3 amino acids: CASGPLGAQETQYF. The CDR3 DNA reads TGTGCCAGCGGTCCCCTTGGGGCGCAAGAGACCCAGTACTTC.